One and the same sample provided the 25 T cell receptor beta chains below, sequenced in a study of identifying expanded T cells in peripheral blood. Generated by immunoSEQ multiplex PCR, the TCRdb table keeps only in-frame clones and is missing some. The sample includes tens of thousands of clones, approximately 88% of them seen just once. Sequencing used blood. The receptor set was obtained from a person aged 18 to 70 in good health.

The V gene is TRBV18, the J gene TRBJ1-3, with TRBD1 as a possible D gene (6 bases). Germline V lookup: CDR1 KGHSH, CDR2 LQKENI. The CDR3 consists of 17 residues. Between the trimmed V and J ends, which lost 1 base and 1 base, there was a span of 14 bases. The CDR3 is CASSPRPTGPSGNTIYF. Here the CDR3 DNA reads TGTGCCAGCTCACCACGACCAACAGGGCCTTCTGGAAACACCATATATTTT.

This chain joins TRBV11-2 and TRBJ1-5, with D possibly being TRBD1 (6 bases). Germline V CDR1 and CDR2: SGHAT, FQNNGV. The CDR3 runs 16 residues. Trimming took off 5 bases at V and 3 bases at J, with 17 bases between the two ends. The CDR3 spells CASSQGRGGTNQPQHF. CDR3 sequence (DNA): TGTGCCAGCAGCCAGGGCAGGGGAGGGACCAATCAGCCCCAGCATTTT.

V gene TRBV5-4 combines with J gene TRBJ2-6, with 12 positions matching TRBD1. Per the germline V gene, CDR1 is SGHNT and CDR2 is YYREEE (reference sequence). The trim removed 4 bases at V and 3 bases at J, leaving 8 bases unmatched. This CDR3 spans 18 amino acids. The CDR3 DNA sequence: TGTGCCAGCAGCCCCGGGACAGGGGGCGGAAATGGGGCCAACGTCCTGACTTTC. This sequence encodes CASSPGTGGGNGANVLTF.

In this sample, this clone turned up once. The rearrangement uses TRBV19 and TRBJ2-1, with TRBD1 identical over 10 bases. Germline V gives CDR1 LNHDA, CDR2 SQIVND (reference sequence). This CDR3 spans 14 amino acids. Trimming removed 10 bases from V and 4 bases from J; junction bases left unmatched: 7. The CDR3 loop is CAKDGDRGYNEQFF. The CDR3 DNA is TGTGCCAAAGACGGGGACAGGGGATACAATGAGCAGTTCTTC.

The chain links TRBV5-1 to TRBJ2-3; possible D gene TRBD1, 5 bases. With 0 bases removed from V and 0 bases from J, the gap between germline ends came to 5 bases. Germline V gives CDR1 SGHRS, CDR2 YFSETQ. CDR3 length equals 14 residues. DNA for the CDR3: TGCGCCAGCAGCTTGGACAGGAGCACAGATACGCAGTATTTT. Amino acids: CASSLDRSTDTQYF.

The gene calls are TRBV5-4 and TRBJ1-1; D unclear. The V end lost 0 bases, the J end lost 2 bases, and 5 bases lay between the germline ends. CDR3 length equals 13 residues. The germline V gene has CDR1 SGHNT and CDR2 YYREEE (reference sequence). The CDR3 DNA sequence: TGTGCCAGCAGCTTGGACAGTAACACTGAAGCTTTCTTT. Amino acid sequence: CASSLDSNTEAFF.

V and J are TRBV6-5 and TRBJ1-2; D remains unclear. Trimming cost V 6 bases and J 1 base, with 3 bases left between them. This CDR3 is 11 amino acids long. CDR1 is MNHEY and CDR2 is SVGAGI in the germline V gene. The CDR3 DNA reads TGTGCCAGCAGGAATAACTATGGCTACACCTTC. It codes for CASRNNYGYTF.

The CDR3 sequence is CASSPHNGYTF. The CDR3 DNA reads as TGTGCCAGCAGCCCCCATAATGGCTACACCTTC. J is TRBJ1-2 and V is TRBV7-2, with no clear D. The germline gives CDR1 SGHTA, CDR2 FQGNSA. This CDR3 is 11 amino acids long. V was clipped by 5 bases and J by 6 bases, with 7 bases between them.

This clone was counted at least ten times. The chain links TRBV21-1 to TRBJ2-2; the table calls TRBD1, which could not be checked here. TRBV21-1 corresponds to a pseudogene. This CDR3 is built from 18 residues. CDR3 in amino acids: CASRDRGRHNLNTGELFF. The CDR3, as DNA: TGTGCCAGCAGGGACAGGGGGCGACATAACCTAAACACCGGGGAGCTGTTTTTT.

This clone is a singleton in its sample. The chain carries TRBV30 and TRBJ1-1; D possibly corresponds to TRBD1 (5 bases). Germline V lookup: CDR1 GTSNPN, CDR2 SVGIG (reference sequence). V was cut by 4 bases and J by 5 bases, with 11 bases left in between. There are 12 residues in the CDR3. CDR3: CAWIPGLTEAFF. DNA for the CDR3: TGTGCCTGGATCCCAGGGTTGACTGAAGCTTTCTTT.

This sequence joins TRBV7-7 and TRBJ2-3, with unresolved D. Trimming removed 4 bases at V and 2 bases at J, with 10 bases between. The CDR3 loop spans 14 amino acids. Germline CDR1 reads SSHAT; CDR2 reads FNYEAQ (reference sequence). The CDR3 DNA is TGTGCCAGCAGCTGCCGGCGGTTCACAGATACGCAGTATTTT. It encodes CASSCRRFTDTQYF.

The chain recombines TRBV14 with TRBJ2-3; D gene uncertain. The CDR3 spans 16 residues. Trimming took 4 bases from V and 6 from J, leaving 20 bases between them. From germline, CDR1 is SGHDN and CDR2 FVKESK. Written as DNA, the CDR3 is TGTGCCAGCAGCCGCGGTAATAGTCTTTCGGGTGATACGCAGTATTTT. Its protein product is CASSRGNSLSGDTQYF.

The V call is TRBV19, the J call TRBJ1-3; no definite D call. CDR1 is LNHDA and CDR2 is SQIVND in the germline V gene (reference sequence). V lost 10 bases, J lost 0 bases, and 10 bases lay in between. The CDR3 is 13 amino acids. The CDR3 spells CAIGPFSGNTIYF. In DNA, the CDR3 is TGTGCCATCGGACCCTTCTCTGGAAACACCATATATTTT.

The J gene is TRBJ1-1, the V gene TRBV10-1; 7 bases agree with TRBD1. Germline loops: CDR1 WNHNN, CDR2 SYGVQD (reference sequence). This CDR3 region has 14 residues. V dropped 7 bases and J dropped 1; count of bases not matched to a gene: 6. The CDR3 region has the DNA TGCGCCAGCACTCGACAGGGACCGAACACTGAAGCTTTCTTT. Translating gives CASTRQGPNTEAFF.

This sequence joins TRBV7-6 and TRBJ2-7, with 7 bases that match TRBD2. CDR1 and CDR2 from the germline V gene are SGHVS and FNYEAQ. The CDR3 length is 13 residues. The ends lost 5 bases at V and 6 bases at J; junction bases unmatched: 7. This chain's CDR3 is CASSLRLASEQYF. The CDR3 DNA follows: TGTGCCAGCAGCCTTCGACTAGCAAGCGAGCAGTACTTC.

V and J are TRBV9 and TRBJ1-1; 7 bases are shared with TRBD1. After removal of 0 bases from V and 4 bases from J, the junction contained 6 bases not matched to a gene. The V gene's germline CDR1 is SGDLS and CDR2 YYNGEE. This CDR3 contains 15 residues. Here the CDR3 reads CASSVEGGRGTEAFF. DNA for the CDR3: TGTGCCAGCAGCGTAGAAGGGGGCCGGGGCACTGAAGCTTTCTTT.

The rearrangement uses TRBV10-3 and TRBJ1-1; D not certain. Trimming took 3 bases from V and 10 from J, leaving 9 bases between them. CDR1 is ENHRY and CDR2 is SYGVKD in the germline V gene. This CDR3 comprises 11 residues. The CDR3, as DNA: TGTGCCATCAGTGACTCACAAAGAGCTTTCTTT. Translation: CAISDSQRAFF.

This clone came up once. This chain uses TRBV10-3 with TRBJ2-7, with unresolved D. The CDR3 runs to 14 residues. The V end was cut by 10 bases, the J end by 0 bases, with 16 bases between. Germline CDR1 and CDR2: ENHRY and SYGVKD. CDR3: CATTTAQPSYEQYF. The CDR3, as DNA: TGTGCCACCACAACCGCACAGCCCTCCTACGAGCAGTACTTC.

J is TRBJ1-2 and V is TRBV5-1, with 7 bases aligning to TRBD1. The germline gives CDR1 SGHRS, CDR2 YFSETQ. The ends lost 1 base at V and 1 base at J; junction bases unmatched: 4. There are 15 residues in the CDR3. CDR3 DNA: TGCGCCAGCAGCTTGAAGACAGGGCTTAACTATGGCTACACCTTC. Protein product: CASSLKTGLNYGYTF.

The rearrangement uses TRBV7-9 and TRBJ1-2; perhaps TRBD1 as D (5 bases). Germline CDR1 is SEHNR and CDR2 is FQNEAQ (reference sequence). Trimming stripped 5 bases from V and 6 bases from J, with 16 bases between. The CDR3 contains 14 residues. The CDR3 protein is CASSPPGLGHGYTF. CDR3 nucleotide sequence: TGTGCCAGCAGCCCTCCGGGACTGGGGCATGGCTACACCTTC.

V gene TRBV11-2 combines with J gene TRBJ1-1; the D is unclear. This CDR3 spans 12 amino acids. Germline CDR1 and CDR2: SGHAT and FQNNGV. The germline V and J ends were trimmed by 2 bases and 2 bases, with 3 bases remaining between them. The CDR3 reads CASSLYNTEAFF. CDR3 DNA sequence: TGTGCCAGCAGCTTATATAACACTGAAGCTTTCTTT.

The sample holds one count of this clone. The rearrangement joins TRBV19 to TRBJ1-1, with 7 positions matching TRBD1. V lost 5 bases, J lost 2 bases, and 5 bases stayed unmatched. Germline-derived CDR1 and CDR2 are LNHDA and SQIVND (reference sequence). The CDR3 totals 14 residues. The CDR3 DNA sequence: TGTGCCAGTAGTTTACAGGGGCTCAACACTGAAGCTTTCTTT. Translating gives CASSLQGLNTEAFF.

V and J are TRBV4-1 and TRBJ1-1, with a weak D call TRBD1 (6 bases). The CDR3 runs to 14 residues. V was cut by 0 bases and J by 6 bases, with 11 bases left in between. Germline V gives CDR1 MGHRA, CDR2 YSYEKL. CDR3 DNA: TGCGCCAGCAGCCAAGATCGGTCAGGGGCTGAAGCTTTCTTT. It codes for CASSQDRSGAEAFF.

This chain joins TRBV5-1 and TRBJ2-7; 8 positions match TRBD2. The V gene's germline CDR1 is SGHRS and CDR2 YFSETQ. The ends lost 2 bases at V and 1 base at J; junction bases unmatched: 8. The length of the CDR3 is 16 residues. CDR3 sequence: CASSLRSGSQSYEQYF. The CDR3 nucleotides read TGCGCCAGCAGCTTAAGAAGCGGGAGCCAGTCCTACGAGCAGTACTTC.

As DNA, the CDR3 is TGTGCCAGCTCACCCGGGACAGGGCTCTCACCCCTCCACTTT. It encodes CASSPGTGLSPLHF. The rearrangement joins TRBV18 to TRBJ1-6; 9 bases line up with TRBD1. The germline V gene has CDR1 KGHSH and CDR2 LQKENI. V shed 3 bases, J shed 10 bases, and the junction held 4 bases outside the gene matches. The length of the CDR3 is 14 residues.